This T cell receptor (beta chain) was profiled in a study of vaccination effects on CD4 cells after COVID-19. Pools of viral peptides were used by the ViraFEST assay to expand antigen-specific CD4+ T cells ahead of sequencing. A 10-day culture period preceded the isolation of CD4+ T cells. Either the BNT162b2 or mRNA-1273 vaccine was given to participants in two doses. Peptides at approximately 9.6 ug/ml and IL-2 at 10 IU/ml were added to roughly 2 million PBMC per well. About this clone itself: What it binds is not known.

Study findings and constraints: Few convalescent patients, and no early post-infection timepoints, were available to the study.

Only in-frame clones appear in the TCRdb table, and some are missing; sequencing was by immunoSEQ multiplex PCR. This repertoire shows around 60,000 clones, more than 70% found once; its top ten account for roughly 1.2%. V shed 5 bases, J shed 5 bases, and the junction held 4 bases outside the gene matches. Germline V gene data show CDR1 as SGHRS and CDR2 as YFSETQ. This CDR3 region has 13 residues. The receptor was isolated from a human donor who received a COVID-19 vaccine. Here the sequenced sample was CD4+ T cells from PBMCs cultured with HCoV-229E spike peptides, taken after COVID-19 vaccination. The J gene is TRBJ2-3, the V gene TRBV5-1; TRBD1 aligns across 8 bases. CDR3 coding DNA: TGCGCCAGCAGGGCAGGGGGCGTAGATACGCAGTATTTT. As protein: CASRAGGVDTQYF.